These T cell receptor beta chains were read from a single sample in a study of T cell changes during pregnancy in multiple sclerosis. TCRdb keeps only in-frame clones here, not all; method: immunoSEQ multiplex PCR. Among 95,000 to 100,000 clones listed, around 92% were seen once. This specimen was peripheral blood, taken after pregnancy. The receptors were gathered from a female donor in good health, enrolled as a control in a pregnancy study. The CDR3 runs from the conserved cysteine through the conserved F or W. D genes are given only for firm matches. Some rows have no size entry. The others give once, few or many, or a class for an expanded clone.

V gene: TRBV5-1; J gene: TRBJ2-7; clone size: .; D gene: .; CDR3 DNA: TGCGCCAGCAGCGCTACCTACGAGCAGTACTTC; CDR3 protein: CASSATYEQYF
V gene: TRBV2; J gene: TRBJ2-1; clone size: .; D gene: TRBD2; CDR3 DNA: TGTGCCAGCAGTGGAGTTGTAACTAGCGGGGGGGGCTACAATGAGCAGTTCTTC; CDR3 protein: CASSGVVTSGGGYNEQFF
V gene: TRBV5-4; J gene: TRBJ2-6; clone size: .; D gene: TRBD1; CDR3 DNA: TGTGCCCGATCGACAGGGGGAAGCTCTGGGGCCAACGTCCTGACTTTC; CDR3 protein: CARSTGGSSGANVLTF
V gene: TRBV6-1; J gene: TRBJ2-1; clone size: once; D gene: .; CDR3 DNA: TGTGCCAGCAGTGATGTAGTAAGGTCCTACAGTGAGCAGTTCTTC; CDR3 protein: CASSDVVRSYSEQFF
V gene: TRBV2; J gene: TRBJ1-6; clone size: .; D gene: TRBD1; CDR3 DNA: TGTGCCATCCGGGACAGGGACAATTCACCCCTCCACTTT; CDR3 protein: CAIRDRDNSPLHF
V gene: TRBV6-5; J gene: TRBJ2-7; clone size: .; D gene: .; CDR3 DNA: TGTGCCAGCAGTCCTCACAGTCCTGGTTCCTACGAGCAGTACTTC; CDR3 protein: CASSPHSPGSYEQYF
V gene: TRBV28; J gene: TRBJ1-3; clone size: .; D gene: .; CDR3 DNA: TGTGCCAGCAGTTTACAGGGCCTCTCTGGAAACACCATATATTTT; CDR3 protein: CASSLQGLSGNTIYF
V gene: TRBV7-9; J gene: TRBJ2-2; clone size: .; D gene: .; CDR3 DNA: TGTGCCAGCAGCCCCCGGACATTTAACACCGGGGAGCTGTTTTTT; CDR3 protein: CASSPRTFNTGELFF
V gene: TRBV5-1; J gene: TRBJ2-3; clone size: .; D gene: .; CDR3 DNA: TGCGCCAGCAGCTTGGTGGGGCTAGGGGTAGATACGCAGTATTTT; CDR3 protein: CASSLVGLGVDTQYF
V gene: TRBV30; J gene: TRBJ1-5; clone size: .; D gene: .; CDR3 DNA: TGTGCCTGGAGTGTGGGGGCGGATCAGCCCCAGCATTTT; CDR3 protein: CAWSVGADQPQHF
V gene: TRBV29-1; J gene: TRBJ1-1; clone size: .; D gene: .; CDR3 DNA: TGCAGCGTAGCAGCTACTATTTCACCGGGACAACAAACTGAAGCTTTCTTT; CDR3 protein: CSVAATISPGQQTEAFF
V gene: TRBV28; J gene: TRBJ1-6; clone size: .; D gene: .; CDR3 DNA: TGTGCCAGCAGTCTGGACAGTAATTCACCCCTCCACTTT; CDR3 protein: CASSLDSNSPLHF
V gene: TRBV14; J gene: TRBJ2-2; clone size: .; D gene: .; CDR3 DNA: TGTGCCAGCAGCGGGGCAGCGTCGGCCGGGGAGCTGTTTTTT; CDR3 protein: CASSGAASAGELFF
V gene: TRBV7-9; J gene: TRBJ2-1; clone size: .; D gene: TRBD1; CDR3 DNA: TGTGCCAGCCTTAGGGGGCTAGGCCAGTTCTTC; CDR3 protein: CASLRGLGQFF
V gene: TRBV28; J gene: TRBJ2-7; clone size: .; D gene: TRBD2; CDR3 DNA: TGTGCCAGCAGTTCCCTAGCGGGGGGCACCGAGCAGTACTTC; CDR3 protein: CASSSLAGGTEQYF
V gene: TRBV21-1; J gene: TRBJ2-5; clone size: .; D gene: .; CDR3 DNA: TGTGCCAGCAGCAAAGGGGGGGGCCAAGAGACCCAGTACTTC; CDR3 protein: CASSKGGGQETQYF
V gene: TRBV28; J gene: TRBJ2-5; clone size: .; D gene: .; CDR3 DNA: TGTGCCAGCAGTTTGTCCCCGACTTCTTACCAAGAGACCCAGTACTTC; CDR3 protein: CASSLSPTSYQETQYF
V gene: TRBV29-1; J gene: TRBJ2-7; clone size: .; D gene: TRBD1; CDR3 DNA: TGCAGCGCAGGGACAGGAACCTACGAGCAGTACTTC; CDR3 protein: CSAGTGTYEQYF
V gene: TRBV29-1; J gene: TRBJ1-1; clone size: .; D gene: TRBD1; CDR3 DNA: TGCAGCGTTGATTATTTGACAGGGACGTTTATAACTGAAGCTTTCTTT; CDR3 protein: CSVDYLTGTFITEAFF
V gene: TRBV6-1; J gene: TRBJ2-4; clone size: .; D gene: .; CDR3 DNA: TGTGCCAGCAAAGAGCTCGAGGGTGGAAACATTCAGTACTTC; CDR3 protein: CASKELEGGNIQYF
V gene: TRBV19; J gene: TRBJ1-2; clone size: .; D gene: .; CDR3 DNA: TGTGCCAGTTCCCCCGGGGGAAGGCCTAACTATGGCTACACCTTC; CDR3 protein: CASSPGGRPNYGYTF
V gene: TRBV7-2; J gene: TRBJ1-2; clone size: .; D gene: .; CDR3 DNA: TGTGCCAGCAGTCAAATCCCGGGTTCCTTTTATGGCTACACCTTC; CDR3 protein: CASSQIPGSFYGYTF
V gene: TRBV27; J gene: TRBJ2-3; clone size: .; D gene: TRBD2; CDR3 DNA: TGTGCCAGCAGTCTCTGGCGGGGGGTTTCAGATACGCAGTATTTT; CDR3 protein: CASSLWRGVSDTQYF